One and the same sample provided the 9 T cell receptor beta chains below, sequenced in a study of response to subunit inactivated influenza vaccine. TCRdb re-called the RT-PCR reads with MiXCR, one entry per CDR3 protein. The repertoire holds 150,000 to 200,000 distinct CDR3 sequences, with about 10% as singletons. This specimen was CD8+ T cells sorted from PBMCs, taken around 25 months after vaccination. The receptors here all came from a man aged 50 to 69 who received an inactivated influenza vaccine.

This clonotype has ten or more counts. This chain joins TRBV24-1 and TRBJ2-4, with a tentative D call TRBD2 (5 bases). Germline CDR1 reads KGHDR; CDR2 reads SFDVKD. CDR3 size: 15 residues. The germline V and J ends were trimmed by 2 bases and 8 bases, with 15 bases remaining between them. The CDR3 sequence is CATSDSRALWDIQYF. The CDR3 nucleotides are TGTGCCACCAGTGATTCGAGGGCCCTTTGGGACATTCAGTACTTC.

J is TRBJ2-4 and V is TRBV7-6; 7 bases fit TRBD2. In germline, CDR1 is SGHVS, CDR2 FNYEAQ. The CDR3 runs to 17 residues. The ends lost 1 base at V and 5 bases at J; junction bases unmatched: 11. The CDR3 DNA reads as TGTGCCAGCAGCTTAGGCGTCACGGGGGGTAGGGAAAACATTCAGTACTTC. Amino acid sequence: CASSLGVTGGRENIQYF.

This clonotype was counted between two and nine times. V and J are TRBV5-1 and TRBJ2-3, with 8 bases matching TRBD2. CDR3 size: 15 residues. The V gene's germline CDR1 is SGHRS and CDR2 YFSETQ. The junction had 1 base not matched to a gene; V was cut back by 0 bases and J by 1 base. In nucleotides, the CDR3 is TGCGCCAGCAGCTTGGTTAGCGGGGGCACAGATACGCAGTATTTT. Amino acid sequence: CASSLVSGGTDTQYF. Looking up the rest from reference TRBV5-1 and TRBJ2-3 gives the full variable domain: KAGVTQTPRYLIKTRGQQVTLSCSPISGHRSVSWYQQTPGQGLQFLFEYFSETQRNKGNFPGRFSGRQFSNSRSEMNVSTLELGDSALYLCASSLVSGGTDTQYFGPGTRLTVL.

The rearrangement joins TRBV6-1 to TRBJ2-1, with TRBD2 matching over 9 bases. This CDR3 spans 14 amino acids. Germline V gives CDR1 MNHNS, CDR2 SASEGT. V lost 3 bases to trimming and J lost 6 bases; unmatched junction nucleotides: 3. DNA for the CDR3: TGTGCCAGCAGTGAGACTAGCGGACCCAATGAGCAGTTCTTC. Its protein product is CASSETSGPNEQFF.

The chain has TRBV7-2 and TRBJ2-7, with D unclear. Trimming shortened V by 1 base and J by 1 base, and 11 bases separated the two germline ends. Germline V gene sequence: CDR1 SGHTA, CDR2 FQGNSA. The CDR3 has 15 residues. This CDR3 reads CASSLGLGPSYEQYF. CDR3 sequence (DNA): TGTGCCAGCAGCTTAGGGCTAGGCCCTTCCTACGAGCAGTACTTC.

This clonotype was seen a handful of times. The chain links TRBV20-1 to TRBJ2-7; 7 bases fit TRBD2. V trimming: 2 bases; J trimming: 3 bases; junction bases outside the gene matches: 16. CDR3 size: 17 residues. The germline gives CDR1 DFQATT, CDR2 SNEGSKA (reference sequence). In DNA form, the CDR3 reads TGCAGTGCTAGACCCGGACTAGGCGGGCTTCTGGGCTACGAGCAGTACTTC. Its translation: CSARPGLGGLLGYEQYF.

This clonotype occurred a few times. V gene TRBV11-2 combines with J gene TRBJ2-3; D possibly corresponds to TRBD1 (6 bases). V lost 5 bases and J lost 1, with 19 bases in between. The germline gives CDR1 SGHAT, CDR2 FQNNGV. CDR3 size: 17 residues. The CDR3 sequence: CASSERQGRRGTDTQYF. Here the CDR3 DNA reads TGTGCCAGCAGCGAGAGGCAGGGGCGCAGGGGCACAGATACGCAGTATTTT.

This clonotype showed up just a few times. The rearrangement joins TRBV30 to TRBJ2-7; D is possibly TRBD1 or TRBD2 (5 bases each). Germline V gene data show CDR1 as GTSNPN and CDR2 as SVGIG (reference sequence). Trimming stripped 1 base from V and 6 bases from J, with 13 bases between. The CDR3 sequence is 13 residues long. Here the CDR3 DNA reads TGTGCCTGGAGTGGCTCTCTTGGGGGCGAGCAGTACTTC. As protein: CAWSGSLGGEQYF.

This clonotype was seen a few times. The chain combines TRBV12-3 or TRBV12-4 with TRBJ2-7; 10 bases are shared with TRBD2. This CDR3 region has 14 residues. Trimming removed 4 bases from V and 7 bases from J; junction bases left unmatched: 7. The CDR3 here is CASSWASGREEQYF. CDR3 bases: TGTGCCAGCAGTTGGGCTAGCGGGAGAGAAGAGCAGTACTTC.